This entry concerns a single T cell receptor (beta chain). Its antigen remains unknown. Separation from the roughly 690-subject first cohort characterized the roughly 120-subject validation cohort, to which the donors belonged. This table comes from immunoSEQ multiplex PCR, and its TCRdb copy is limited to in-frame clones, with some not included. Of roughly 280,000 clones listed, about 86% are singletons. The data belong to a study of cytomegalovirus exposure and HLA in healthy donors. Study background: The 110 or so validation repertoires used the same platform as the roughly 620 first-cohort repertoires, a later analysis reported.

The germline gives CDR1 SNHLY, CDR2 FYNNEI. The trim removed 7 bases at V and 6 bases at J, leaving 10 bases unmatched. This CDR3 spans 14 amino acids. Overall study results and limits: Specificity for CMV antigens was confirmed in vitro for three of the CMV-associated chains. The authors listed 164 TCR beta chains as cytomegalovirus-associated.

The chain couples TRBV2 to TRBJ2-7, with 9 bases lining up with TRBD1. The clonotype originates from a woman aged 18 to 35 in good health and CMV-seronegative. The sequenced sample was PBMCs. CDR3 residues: CASTQRGTGSEQYF. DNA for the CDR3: TGTGCCAGCACCCAAAGGGGGACAGGGAGCGAGCAGTACTTC.